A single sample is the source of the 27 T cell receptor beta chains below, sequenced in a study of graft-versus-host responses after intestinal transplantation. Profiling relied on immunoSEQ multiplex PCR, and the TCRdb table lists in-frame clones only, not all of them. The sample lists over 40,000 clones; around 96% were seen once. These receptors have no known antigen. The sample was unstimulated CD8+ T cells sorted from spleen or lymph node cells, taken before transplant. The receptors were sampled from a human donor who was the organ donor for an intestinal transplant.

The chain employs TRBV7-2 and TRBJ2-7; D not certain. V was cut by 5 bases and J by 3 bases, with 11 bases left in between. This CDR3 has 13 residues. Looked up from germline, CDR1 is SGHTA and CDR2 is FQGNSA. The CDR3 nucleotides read TGTGCCAGCAGCCCACCGAGCGACTACGAGCAGTACTTC. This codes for CASSPPSDYEQYF.

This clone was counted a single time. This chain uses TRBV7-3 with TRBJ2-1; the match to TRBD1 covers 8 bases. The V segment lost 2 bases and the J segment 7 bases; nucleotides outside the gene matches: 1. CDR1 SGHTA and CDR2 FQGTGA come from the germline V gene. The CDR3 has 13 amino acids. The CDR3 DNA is TGTGCCAGCAGCTTACAGGGGGCGAATGAGCAGTTCTTC. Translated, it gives CASSLQGANEQFF.

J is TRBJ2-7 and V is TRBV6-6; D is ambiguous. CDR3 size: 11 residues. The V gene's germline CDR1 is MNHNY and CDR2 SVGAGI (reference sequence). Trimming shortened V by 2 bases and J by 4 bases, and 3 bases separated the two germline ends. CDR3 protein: CASSYQYEQYF. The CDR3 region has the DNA TGTGCCAGCAGTTACCAGTACGAGCAGTACTTC.

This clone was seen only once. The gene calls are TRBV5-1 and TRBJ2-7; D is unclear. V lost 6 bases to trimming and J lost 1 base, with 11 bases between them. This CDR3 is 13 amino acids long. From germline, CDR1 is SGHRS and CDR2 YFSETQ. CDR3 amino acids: CASTQLGSYEQYF. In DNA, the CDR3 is TGCGCCAGCACTCAGCTTGGTTCCTACGAGCAGTACTTC.

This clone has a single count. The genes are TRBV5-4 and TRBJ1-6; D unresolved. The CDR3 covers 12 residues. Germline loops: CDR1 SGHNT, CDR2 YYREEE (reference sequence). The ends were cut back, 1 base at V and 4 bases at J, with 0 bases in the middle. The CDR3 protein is CASSLYNSPLHF. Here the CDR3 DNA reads TGTGCCAGCAGCTTGTATAATTCACCCCTCCACTTT.

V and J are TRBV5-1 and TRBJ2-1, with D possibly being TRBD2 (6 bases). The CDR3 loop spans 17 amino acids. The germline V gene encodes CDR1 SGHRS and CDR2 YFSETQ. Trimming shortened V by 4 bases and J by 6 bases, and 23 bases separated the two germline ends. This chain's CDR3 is CASSPGVADITVNEQFF. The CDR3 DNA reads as TGCGCCAGCAGCCCCGGAGTAGCGGATATTACTGTCAATGAGCAGTTCTTC. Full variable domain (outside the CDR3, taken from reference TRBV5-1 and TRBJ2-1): KAGVTQTPRYLIKTRGQQVTLSCSPISGHRSVSWYQQTPGQGLQFLFEYFSETQRNKGNFPGRFSGRQFSNSRSEMNVSTLELGDSALYLCASSPGVADITVNEQFFGPGTRLTVL.

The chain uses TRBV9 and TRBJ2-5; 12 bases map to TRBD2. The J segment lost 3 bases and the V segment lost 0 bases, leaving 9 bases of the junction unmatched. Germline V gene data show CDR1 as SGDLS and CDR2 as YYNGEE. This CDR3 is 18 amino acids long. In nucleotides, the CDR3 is TGTGCCAGCAGCGTAGGAGAGACTAGCGGGGGACACGAAGAGACCCAGTACTTC. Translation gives CASSVGETSGGHEETQYF.

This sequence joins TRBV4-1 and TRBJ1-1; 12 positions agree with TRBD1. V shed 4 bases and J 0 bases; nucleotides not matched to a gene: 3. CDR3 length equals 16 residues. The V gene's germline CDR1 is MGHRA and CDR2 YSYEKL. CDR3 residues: CASSPGQGALNTEAFF. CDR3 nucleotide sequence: TGCGCCAGCAGCCCGGGACAGGGGGCCTTGAACACTGAAGCTTTCTTT.

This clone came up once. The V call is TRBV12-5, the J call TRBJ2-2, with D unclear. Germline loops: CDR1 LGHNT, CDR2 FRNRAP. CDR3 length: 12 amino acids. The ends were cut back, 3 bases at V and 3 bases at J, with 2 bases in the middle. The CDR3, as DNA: TGTGCTAGTGGTTTTTACACCGGGGAGCTGTTTTTT. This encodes CASGFYTGELFF.

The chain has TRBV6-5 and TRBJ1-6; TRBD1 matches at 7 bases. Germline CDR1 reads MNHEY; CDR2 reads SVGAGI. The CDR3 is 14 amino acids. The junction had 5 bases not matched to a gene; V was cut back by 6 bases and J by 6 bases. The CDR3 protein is CASRTGQPNSPLHF. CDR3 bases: TGTGCCAGCAGGACGGGACAGCCTAATTCACCCCTCCACTTT.

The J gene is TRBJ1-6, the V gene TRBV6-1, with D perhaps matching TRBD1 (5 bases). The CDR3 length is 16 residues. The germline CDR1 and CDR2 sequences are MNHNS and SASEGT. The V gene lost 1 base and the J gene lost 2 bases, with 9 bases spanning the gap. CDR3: CASSEVRVAYNSPLHF. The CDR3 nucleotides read TGTGCCAGCAGTGAAGTCAGGGTGGCCTATAATTCACCCCTCCACTTT.

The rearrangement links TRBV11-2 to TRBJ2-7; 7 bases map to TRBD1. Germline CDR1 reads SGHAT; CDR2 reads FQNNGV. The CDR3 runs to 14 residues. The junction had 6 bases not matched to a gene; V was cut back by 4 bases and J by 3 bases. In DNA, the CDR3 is TGTGCCAGCAGCTCACCGGGACAGCTCTACGAGCAGTACTTC. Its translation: CASSSPGQLYEQYF. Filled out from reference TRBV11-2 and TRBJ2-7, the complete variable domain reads EAGVAQSPRYKIIEKRQSVAFWCNPISGHATLYWYQQILGQGPKLLIQFQNNGVVDDSQLPKDRFSAERLKGVDSTLKIQPAKLEDSAVYLCASSSPGQLYEQYFGPGTRLTVT.

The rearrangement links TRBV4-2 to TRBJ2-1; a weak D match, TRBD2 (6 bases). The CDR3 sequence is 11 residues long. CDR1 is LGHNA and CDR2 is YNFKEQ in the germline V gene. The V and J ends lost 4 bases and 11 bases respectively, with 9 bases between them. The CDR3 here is CASSPGLKQFF. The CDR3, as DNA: TGTGCCAGCAGCCCGGGACTGAAGCAGTTCTTC.

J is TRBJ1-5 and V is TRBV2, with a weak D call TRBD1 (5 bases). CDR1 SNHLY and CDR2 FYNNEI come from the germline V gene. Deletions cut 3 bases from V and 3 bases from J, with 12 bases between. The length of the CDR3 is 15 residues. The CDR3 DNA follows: TGTGCCAGCAGTGATGGGGCAGGCTACAATCAGCCCCAGCATTTT. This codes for CASSDGAGYNQPQHF.

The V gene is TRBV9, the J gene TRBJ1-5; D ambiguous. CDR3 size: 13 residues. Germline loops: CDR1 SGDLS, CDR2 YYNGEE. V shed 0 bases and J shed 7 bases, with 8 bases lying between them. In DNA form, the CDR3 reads TGTGCCAGCAGCGTAGCTGGAGAACAGCCCCAGCATTTT. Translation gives CASSVAGEQPQHF. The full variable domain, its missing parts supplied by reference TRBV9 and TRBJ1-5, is DSGVTQTPKHLITATGQRVTLRCSPRSGDLSVYWYQQSLDQGLQFLIQYYNGEERAKGNILERFSAQQFPDLHSELNLSSLELGDSALYFCASSVAGEQPQHFGDGTRLSIL.

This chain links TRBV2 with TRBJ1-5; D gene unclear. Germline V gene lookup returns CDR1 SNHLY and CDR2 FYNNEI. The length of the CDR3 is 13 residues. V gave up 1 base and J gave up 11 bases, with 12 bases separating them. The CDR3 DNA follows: TGTGCCAGCAGTGAAGGGCAGAGAGAGTCCCAGCATTTT. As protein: CASSEGQRESQHF.

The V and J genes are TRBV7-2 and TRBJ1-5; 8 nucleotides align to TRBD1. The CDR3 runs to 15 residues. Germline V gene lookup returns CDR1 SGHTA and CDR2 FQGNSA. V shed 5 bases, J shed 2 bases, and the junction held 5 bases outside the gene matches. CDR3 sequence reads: CASSLTGQGNQPQHF. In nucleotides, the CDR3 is TGTGCCAGCAGCCTAACGGGACAGGGCAATCAGCCCCAGCATTTT. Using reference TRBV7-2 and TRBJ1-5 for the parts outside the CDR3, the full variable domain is GAGVSQSPSNKVTEKGKDVELRCDPISGHTALYWYRQSLGQGLEFLIYFQGNSAPDKSGLPSDRFSAERTGGSVSTLTIQRTQQEDSAVYLCASSLTGQGNQPQHFGDGTRLSIL.

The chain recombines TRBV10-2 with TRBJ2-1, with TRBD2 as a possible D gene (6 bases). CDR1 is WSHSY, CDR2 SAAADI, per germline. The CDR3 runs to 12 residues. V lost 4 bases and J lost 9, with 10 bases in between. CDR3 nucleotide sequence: TGCGCCAGCAGTGGGAGGGCAGGTGAGCAGTTCTTC. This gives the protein CASSGRAGEQFF.

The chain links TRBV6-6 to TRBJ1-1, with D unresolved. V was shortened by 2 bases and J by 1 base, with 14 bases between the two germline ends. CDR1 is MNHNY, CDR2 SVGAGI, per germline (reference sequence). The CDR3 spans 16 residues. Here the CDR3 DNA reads TGTGCCAGCAGTTACCTAGAACCGATACAGAACACTGAAGCTTTCTTT. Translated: CASSYLEPIQNTEAFF.

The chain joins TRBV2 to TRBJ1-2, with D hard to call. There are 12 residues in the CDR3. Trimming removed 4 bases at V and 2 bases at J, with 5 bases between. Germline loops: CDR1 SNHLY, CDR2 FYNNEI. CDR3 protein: CASSGINYGYTF. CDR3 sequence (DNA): TGTGCCAGCAGTGGTATCAACTATGGCTACACCTTC.

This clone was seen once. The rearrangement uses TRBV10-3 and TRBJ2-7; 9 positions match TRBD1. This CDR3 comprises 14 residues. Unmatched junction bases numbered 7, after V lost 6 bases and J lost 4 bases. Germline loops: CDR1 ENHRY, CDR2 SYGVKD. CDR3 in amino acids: CAIRSLQGAYEQYF. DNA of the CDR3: TGTGCCATCAGATCCTTACAGGGGGCTTACGAGCAGTACTTC.

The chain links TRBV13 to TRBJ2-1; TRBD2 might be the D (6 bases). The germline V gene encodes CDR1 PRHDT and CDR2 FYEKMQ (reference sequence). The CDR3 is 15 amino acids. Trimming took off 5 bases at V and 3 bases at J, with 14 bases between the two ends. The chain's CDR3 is CASSLPGEGYNEQFF. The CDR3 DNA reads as TGTGCCAGCAGCCTGCCGGGAGAGGGCTACAATGAGCAGTTCTTC.

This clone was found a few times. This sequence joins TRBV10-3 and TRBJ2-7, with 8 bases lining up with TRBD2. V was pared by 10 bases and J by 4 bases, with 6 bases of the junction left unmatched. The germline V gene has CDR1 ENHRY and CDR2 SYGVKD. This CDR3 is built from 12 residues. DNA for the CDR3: TGTGCCACTCGAGCGGGGGAATACGAGCAGTACTTC. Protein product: CATRAGEYEQYF.

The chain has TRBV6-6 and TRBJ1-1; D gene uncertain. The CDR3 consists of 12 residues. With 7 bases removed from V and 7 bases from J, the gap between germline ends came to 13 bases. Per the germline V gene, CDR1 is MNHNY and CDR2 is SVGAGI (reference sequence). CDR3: CASTGVIVEAFF. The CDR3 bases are TGTGCCAGCACCGGGGTAATTGTTGAAGCTTTCTTT.

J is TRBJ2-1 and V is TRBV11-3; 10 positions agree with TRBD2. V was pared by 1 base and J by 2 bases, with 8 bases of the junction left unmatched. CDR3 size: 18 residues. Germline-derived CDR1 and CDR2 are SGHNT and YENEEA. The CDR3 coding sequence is TGTGCCAGCAGCTTAGTTTCAGGACTAGCGGCGACCTACAATGAGCAGTTCTTC. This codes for CASSLVSGLAATYNEQFF.

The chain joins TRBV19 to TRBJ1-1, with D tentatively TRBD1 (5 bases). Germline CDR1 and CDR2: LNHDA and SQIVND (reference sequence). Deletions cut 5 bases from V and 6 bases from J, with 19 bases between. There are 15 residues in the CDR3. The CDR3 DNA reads TGTGCCAGTAGTGAAAGGGTAGGCAGGGTGTCTGAAGCTTTCTTT. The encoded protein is CASSERVGRVSEAFF.

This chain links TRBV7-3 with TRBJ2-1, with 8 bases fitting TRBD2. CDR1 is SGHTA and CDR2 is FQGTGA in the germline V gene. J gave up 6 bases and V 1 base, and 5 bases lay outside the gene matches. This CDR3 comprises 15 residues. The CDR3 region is CASSLRSGGLNEQFF. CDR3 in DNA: TGTGCCAGCAGCTTAAGGAGCGGGGGACTCAATGAGCAGTTCTTC.